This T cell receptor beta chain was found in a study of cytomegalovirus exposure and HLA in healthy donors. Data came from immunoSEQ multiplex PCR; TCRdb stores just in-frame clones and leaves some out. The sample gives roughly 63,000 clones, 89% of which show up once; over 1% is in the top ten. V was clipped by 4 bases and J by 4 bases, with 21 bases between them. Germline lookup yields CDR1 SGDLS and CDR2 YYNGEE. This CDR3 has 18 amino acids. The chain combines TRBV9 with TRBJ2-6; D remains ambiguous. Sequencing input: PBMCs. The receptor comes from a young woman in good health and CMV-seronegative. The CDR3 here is CASSRGTGLRSGANVLTF. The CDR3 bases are TGTGCCAGCAGCAGAGGAACCGGTCTTCGTTCCGGGGCCAACGTCCTGACTTTC.